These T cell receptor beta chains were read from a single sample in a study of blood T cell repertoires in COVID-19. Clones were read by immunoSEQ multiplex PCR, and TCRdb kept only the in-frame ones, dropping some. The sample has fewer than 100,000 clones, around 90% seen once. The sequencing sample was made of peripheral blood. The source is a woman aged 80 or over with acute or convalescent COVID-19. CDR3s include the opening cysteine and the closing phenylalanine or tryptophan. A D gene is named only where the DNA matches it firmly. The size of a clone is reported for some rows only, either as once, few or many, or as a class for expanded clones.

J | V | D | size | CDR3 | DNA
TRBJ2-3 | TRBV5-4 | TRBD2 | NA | CASSSPGLAGVDTQYF | TGTGCCAGCAGCTCCCCGGGACTAGCGGGGGTAGATACGCAGTATTTT
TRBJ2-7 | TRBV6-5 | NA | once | CASTPGVVYEQYF | TGTGCCAGCACCCCAGGGGTTGTCTACGAGCAGTACTTC
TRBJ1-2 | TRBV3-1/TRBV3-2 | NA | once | CASSLRDSDGYTF | TGTGCCAGCAGCCTAAGGGACTCGGACGGCTACACCTTC
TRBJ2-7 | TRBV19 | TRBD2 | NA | CASSTQGLAGSYEQYF | TGTGCCAGTAGTACCCAGGGACTAGCGGGATCCTACGAGCAGTACTTC
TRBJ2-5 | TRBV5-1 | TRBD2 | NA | CASSPGQLAGGRQETQYF | TGCGCCAGCAGCCCCGGACAACTAGCGGGGGGCCGACAAGAGACCCAGTACTTC
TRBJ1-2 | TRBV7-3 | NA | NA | CASSLMAAPNTDGYTF | TGTGCCAGCAGCTTAATGGCAGCGCCGAATACGGATGGCTACACCTTC
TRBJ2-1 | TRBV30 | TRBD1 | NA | CAWTGQGIYEQFF | TGTGCCTGGACGGGACAGGGAATTTATGAGCAGTTCTTC
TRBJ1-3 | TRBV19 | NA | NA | CAAGRSGNTIYF | TGTGCCGCAGGGCGCTCTGGAAACACCATATATTTT
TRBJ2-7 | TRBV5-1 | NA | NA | CASSQGHIYEQYF | TGCGCCAGCAGCCAGGGACATATCTACGAGCAGTACTTC
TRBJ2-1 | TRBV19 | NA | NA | CASSSQSKYNEQFF | TGTGCCAGTAGTTCACAGTCGAAGTACAATGAGCAGTTCTTC
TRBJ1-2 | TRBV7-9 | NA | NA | CASSLPGQHGGYTF | TGTGCCAGCAGCTTGCCCGGACAGCACGGTGGCTACACCTTC
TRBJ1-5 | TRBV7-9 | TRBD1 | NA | CASSSTGTVKYSNQPQHF | TGTGCCAGCAGCTCGACCGGGACAGTCAAATATAGCAATCAGCCCCAGCATTTT
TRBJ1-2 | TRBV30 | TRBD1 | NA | CAWSSTGSYGYTF | TGTGCCTGGAGTTCGACAGGGTCCTATGGCTACACCTTC
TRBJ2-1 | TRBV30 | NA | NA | CAWALGGAGNEQFF | TGTGCCTGGGCCCTCGGCGGGGCTGGAAATGAGCAGTTCTTC
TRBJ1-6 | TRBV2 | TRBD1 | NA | CAEGGQGNSALHF | TGTGCAGAGGGGGGACAGGGTAATTCAGCCCTCCACTTT
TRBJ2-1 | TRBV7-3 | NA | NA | CASSLRDNEQFF | TGTGCCAGCAGCTTACGAGACAATGAGCAGTTCTTC